The rows below give T cell receptor beta chains drawn from one sample of a study of blood T cell repertoires in COVID-19. Data came from immunoSEQ multiplex PCR; TCRdb stores just in-frame clones and leaves some out. The sample records approximately 150,000 clones, about 86% being singletons. Sample: peripheral blood. The receptors derive from a woman in her 70s who had recovered from COVID-19. Each CDR3 is given with its conserved first and last residue. The listing skips clone size in some rows; elsewhere it reads once, few, many or a size class.

CASSRGTASEQYF	-	TRBV6-6	TRBJ2-7
CASSPRVGEKLFF	-	TRBV28	TRBJ1-4
CASGRPGTASYEQYF	-	TRBV27	TRBJ2-7
CSASLGGQFF	-	TRBV20-1	TRBJ2-1
CASSGGQTGFSYGYTF	-	TRBV7-6	TRBJ1-2
CASSYPTDEAFF	-	TRBV7-2	TRBJ1-1
CASSSLAGKSTDTQYF	-	TRBV11-2	TRBJ2-3
CASRPHGKPGYTF	-	TRBV28	TRBJ1-2
CASSPGTSRYEQYF	-	TRBV18	TRBJ2-7
CASSSGALEAFF	-	TRBV12-3/TRBV12-4	TRBJ1-1
CASSPLERQVEAFF	-	TRBV18	TRBJ1-1
CSASRGPYGYTF	-	TRBV20-1	TRBJ1-2
CASNTDKSGANVLTF	once	TRBV7-9	TRBJ2-6
CSASGHMNTEAFF	-	TRBV20-1	TRBJ1-1
CASRRPGTSPQYF	-	TRBV2	TRBJ2-7
CASSRDYKGDTQYF	-	TRBV7-3	TRBJ2-3
CASSPPSEDLGYGYTF	-	TRBV18	TRBJ1-2
CASSQARAHTQYF	-	TRBV4-3	TRBJ2-3
CATSPGPYGEQFF	-	TRBV24-1	TRBJ2-1
CASTRGGANTEAFF	-	TRBV6-6	TRBJ1-1
CASSPGTLIDYEQYF	-	TRBV5-1	TRBJ2-7
CASSPPWAEKLFF	-	TRBV18	TRBJ1-4
CASSQDVAAGELFF	-	TRBV4-1	TRBJ2-2
CASSSPDRVNYGYTF	-	TRBV27	TRBJ1-2
CASSPHVGGTEAFF	-	TRBV2	TRBJ1-1
CASTPGGAGDTEAFF	-	TRBV28	TRBJ1-1
CASSKMEGSNEKLFF	-	TRBV7-6	TRBJ1-4